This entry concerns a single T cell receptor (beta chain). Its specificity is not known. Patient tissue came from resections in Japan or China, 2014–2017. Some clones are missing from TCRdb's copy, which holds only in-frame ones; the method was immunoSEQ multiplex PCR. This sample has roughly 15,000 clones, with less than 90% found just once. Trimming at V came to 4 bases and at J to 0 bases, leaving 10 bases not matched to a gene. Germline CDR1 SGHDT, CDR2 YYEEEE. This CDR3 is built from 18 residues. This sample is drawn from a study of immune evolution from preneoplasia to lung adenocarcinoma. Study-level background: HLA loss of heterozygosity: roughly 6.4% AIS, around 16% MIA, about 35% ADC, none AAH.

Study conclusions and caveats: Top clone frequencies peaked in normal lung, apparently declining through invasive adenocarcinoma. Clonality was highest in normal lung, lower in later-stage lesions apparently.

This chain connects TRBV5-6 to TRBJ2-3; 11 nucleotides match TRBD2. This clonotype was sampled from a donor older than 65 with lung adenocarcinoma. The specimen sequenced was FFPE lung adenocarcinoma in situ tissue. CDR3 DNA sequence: TGTGCCAGCAGCAAAAAGGGGACTAGCGGCTCTAGCACAGATACGCAGTATTTT. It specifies CASSKKGTSGSSTDTQYF. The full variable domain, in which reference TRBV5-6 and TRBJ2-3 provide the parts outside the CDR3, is DAGVTQSPTHLIKTRGQQVTLRCSPKSGHDTVSWYQQALGQGPQFIFQYYEEEERQRGNFPDRFSGHQFPNYSSELNVNALLLGDSALYLCASSKKGTSGSSTDTQYFGPGTRLTVL.